This T cell receptor (beta chain) is from a study of a mutant IDH1 vaccine in newly diagnosed glioma. For the study at large: The first vaccination came 4-6 weeks after radiotherapy alone, or with temozolomide cycles. Patients arrived already treated with radiotherapy, temozolomide, or both, most having had both. General observations from the study: Vaccination induced immune responses in roughly 93% of patients. It seemed that pseudoprogression was not linked to changes in the top peripheral T cell clonotypes.

Germline lookup yields CDR1 SGHNT and CDR2 YYREEE (reference sequence). The J segment lost 4 bases and the V segment lost 0 bases, leaving 4 bases of the junction unmatched. The CDR3 has 15 residues. Comment on this clone: As yet, its antigen is unknown.

As for time point: week 23, last vaccination. Vaccination used 300 ug of mutant IDH1 20-mer peptide per dose, with topical imiquimod. The method was immunoSEQ multiplex PCR; TCRdb's version includes in-frame clones alone and lacks a portion of them. Here the sample spans 25,000 to 35,000 clones, roughly 80% being singletons. Sequenced material: PBMCs, taken from a glioma patient whose treatment included an IDH1 peptide vaccine. The chain couples TRBV5-4 to TRBJ2-5; TRBD2 agrees at 9 bases. The clonotype comes from a woman aged 18-29 years with glioma. The chain's CDR3 is CASSLVAGAGETQYF. Written as DNA, the CDR3 is TGTGCCAGCAGCTTGGTAGCGGGAGCGGGAGAGACCCAGTACTTC.